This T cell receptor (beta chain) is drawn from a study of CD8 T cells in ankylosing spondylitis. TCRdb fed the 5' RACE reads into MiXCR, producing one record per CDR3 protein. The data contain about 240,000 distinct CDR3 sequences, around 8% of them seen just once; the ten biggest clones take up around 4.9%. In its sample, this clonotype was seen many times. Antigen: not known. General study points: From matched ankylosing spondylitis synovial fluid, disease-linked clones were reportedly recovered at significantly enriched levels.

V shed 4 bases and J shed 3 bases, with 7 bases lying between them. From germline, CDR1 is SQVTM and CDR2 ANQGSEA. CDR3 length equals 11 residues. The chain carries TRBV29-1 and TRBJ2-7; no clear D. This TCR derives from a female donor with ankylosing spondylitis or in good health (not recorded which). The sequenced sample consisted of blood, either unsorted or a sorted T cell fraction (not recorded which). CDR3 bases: TGCAGCGTTGCCTCGAACTACGAGCAGTACTTC. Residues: CSVASNYEQYF.